This T cell receptor beta chain originates from a study of blood T cell repertoires in COVID-19. Whole-study context: Specimens from acute and convalescent COVID-19 originated in the United States, Italy and Spain.

Per the study methods: Estimates of nucleated cell counts were drawn from the amplification of reference gene primers. The repertoire was sequenced with immunoSEQ multiplex PCR; TCRdb's copy has only in-frame clones and lacks some. The V and J calls and the clone size are those of that table, but D and trimming were determined from the DNA. In the table there are about 100,000 clones, approximately 86% of which are singletons. V lost 5 bases and J lost 2; bases outside the gene matches: 10. The CDR3 is made up of 19 amino acids. Germline CDR1 and CDR2: SEHNR and FQNEAQ (reference sequence). V gene TRBV7-9 combines with J gene TRBJ2-6; 12 positions agree with TRBD1. The sequence derives from a man aged 45-65 years with active or convalescent COVID-19. Sequencing was carried out using peripheral blood. The CDR3 loop reads CASSPPPGTGGAGANVLTF. DNA for the CDR3: TGTGCCAGCAGCCCTCCCCCGGGGACAGGGGGCGCTGGGGCCAACGTCCTGACTTTC. The full variable domain, with the rest looked up from reference TRBV7-9 and TRBJ2-6, is DTGVSQNPRHKITKRGQNVTFRCDPISEHNRLYWYRQTLGQGPEFLTYFQNEAQLEKSRLLSDRFSAERPKGSFSTLEIQRTEQGDSAMYLCASSPPPGTGGAGANVLTFGAGSRLTVL.